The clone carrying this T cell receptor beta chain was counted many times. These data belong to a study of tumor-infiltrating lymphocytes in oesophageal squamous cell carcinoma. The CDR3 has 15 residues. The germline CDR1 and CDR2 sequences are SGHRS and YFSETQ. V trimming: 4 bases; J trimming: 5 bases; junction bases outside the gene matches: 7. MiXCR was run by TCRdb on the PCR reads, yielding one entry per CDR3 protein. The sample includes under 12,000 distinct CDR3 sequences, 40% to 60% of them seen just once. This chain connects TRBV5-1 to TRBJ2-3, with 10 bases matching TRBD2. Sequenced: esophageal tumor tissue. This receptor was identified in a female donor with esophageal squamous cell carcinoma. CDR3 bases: TGCGCCAGCAGCCCCAGCGGGGGGGCCGAAGATACGCAGTATTTT. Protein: CASSPSGGAEDTQYF.